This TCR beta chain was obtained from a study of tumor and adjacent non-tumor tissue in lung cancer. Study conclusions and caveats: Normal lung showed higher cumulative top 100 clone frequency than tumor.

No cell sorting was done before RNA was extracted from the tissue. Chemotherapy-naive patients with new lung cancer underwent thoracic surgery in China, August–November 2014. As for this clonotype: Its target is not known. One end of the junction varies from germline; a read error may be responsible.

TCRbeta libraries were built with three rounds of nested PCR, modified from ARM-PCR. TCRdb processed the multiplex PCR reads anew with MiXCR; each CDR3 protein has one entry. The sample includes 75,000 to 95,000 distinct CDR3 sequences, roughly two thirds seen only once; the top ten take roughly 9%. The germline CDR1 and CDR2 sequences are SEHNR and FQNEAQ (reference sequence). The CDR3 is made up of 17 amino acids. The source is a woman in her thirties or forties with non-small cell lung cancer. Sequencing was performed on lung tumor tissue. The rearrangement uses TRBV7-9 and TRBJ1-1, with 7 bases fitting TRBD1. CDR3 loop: CASGFARPGGLNTEVFF. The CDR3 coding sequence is TGTGCCAGCGGCTTCGCCAGACCAGGGGGGCTCAATACTGAAGTTTTCTTT.